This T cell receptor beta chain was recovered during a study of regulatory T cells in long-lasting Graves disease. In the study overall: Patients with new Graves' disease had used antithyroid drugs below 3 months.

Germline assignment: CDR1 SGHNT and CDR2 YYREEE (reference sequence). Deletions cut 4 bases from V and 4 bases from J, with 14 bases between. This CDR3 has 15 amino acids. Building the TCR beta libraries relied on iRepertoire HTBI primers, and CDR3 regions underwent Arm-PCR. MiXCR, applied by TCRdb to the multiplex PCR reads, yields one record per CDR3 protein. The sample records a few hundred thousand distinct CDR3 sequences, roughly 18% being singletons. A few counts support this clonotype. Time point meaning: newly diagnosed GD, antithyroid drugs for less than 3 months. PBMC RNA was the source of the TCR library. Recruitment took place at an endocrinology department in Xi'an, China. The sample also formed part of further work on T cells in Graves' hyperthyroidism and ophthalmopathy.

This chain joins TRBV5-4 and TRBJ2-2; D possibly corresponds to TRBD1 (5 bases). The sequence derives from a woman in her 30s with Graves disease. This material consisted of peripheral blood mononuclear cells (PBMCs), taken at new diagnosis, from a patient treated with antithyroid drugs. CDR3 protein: CASSLGALSTGELFF. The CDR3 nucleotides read TGTGCCAGCAGCCTTGGGGCTCTTAGCACCGGGGAGCTGTTTTTT.